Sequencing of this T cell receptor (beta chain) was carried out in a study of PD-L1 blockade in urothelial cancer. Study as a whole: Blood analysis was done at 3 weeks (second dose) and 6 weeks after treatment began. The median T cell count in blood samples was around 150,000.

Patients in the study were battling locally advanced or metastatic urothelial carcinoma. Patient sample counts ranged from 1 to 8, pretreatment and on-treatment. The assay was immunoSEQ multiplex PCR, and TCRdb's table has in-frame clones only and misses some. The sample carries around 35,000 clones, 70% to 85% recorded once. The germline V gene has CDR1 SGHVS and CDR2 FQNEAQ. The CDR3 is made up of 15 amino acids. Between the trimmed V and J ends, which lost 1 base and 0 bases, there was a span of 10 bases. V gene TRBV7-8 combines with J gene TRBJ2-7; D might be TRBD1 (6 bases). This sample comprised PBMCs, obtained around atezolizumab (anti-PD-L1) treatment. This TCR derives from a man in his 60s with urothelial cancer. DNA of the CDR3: TGTGCCAGCAGCTTAGGGGGGCCGAGCTCCTACGAGCAGTACTTC. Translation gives CASSLGGPSSYEQYF.